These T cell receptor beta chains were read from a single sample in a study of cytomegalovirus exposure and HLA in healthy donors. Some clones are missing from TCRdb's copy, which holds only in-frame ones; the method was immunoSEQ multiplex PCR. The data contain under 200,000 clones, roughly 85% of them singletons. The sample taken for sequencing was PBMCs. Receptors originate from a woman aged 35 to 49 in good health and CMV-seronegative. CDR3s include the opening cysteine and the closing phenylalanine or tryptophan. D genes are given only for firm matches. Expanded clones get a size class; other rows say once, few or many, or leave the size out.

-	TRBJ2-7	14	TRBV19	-	TGTGCCAGTAGTATTAGAGGCGGAACCTACGAGCAGTACTTC	CASSIRGGTYEQYF
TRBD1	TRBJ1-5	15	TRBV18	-	TGTGCCAGCTCACCCGGGACAGATAGCAATCAGCCCCAGCATTTT	CASSPGTDSNQPQHF
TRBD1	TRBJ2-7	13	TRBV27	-	TGTGCCAGCAGTTTTCAGGGGGCGGGCGAGCAGTACTTC	CASSFQGAGEQYF
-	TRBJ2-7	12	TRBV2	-	TGTGCCAGCATTGCCGGGAAATACGAGCAGTACTTC	CASIAGKYEQYF
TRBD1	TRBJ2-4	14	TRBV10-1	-	TGCGCCAGCAGTGCTACCGGGACAGAAAACATTCAGTACTTC	CASSATGTENIQYF
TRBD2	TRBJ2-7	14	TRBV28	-	TGTGCCAGCAGACGAACTAGCGGGCGCTACGAGCAGTACTTC	CASRRTSGRYEQYF
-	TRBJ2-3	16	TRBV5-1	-	TGCGCCAGCAGCTGGGACTTTGCTACTAGCACAGATACGCAGTATTTT	CASSWDFATSTDTQYF
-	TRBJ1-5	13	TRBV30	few	TGTGCCTGGAGTTTTCAGGGAGGTCAGCCCCAGCATTTT	CAWSFQGGQPQHF
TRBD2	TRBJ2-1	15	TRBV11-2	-	TGTGCCAGCAGCTTAGTTGGGACTAGCGGGTATGAGCAGTTCTTC	CASSLVGTSGYEQFF
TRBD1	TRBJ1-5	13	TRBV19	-	TGTGCCGGCGGGACAGTACACAATCAGCCCCAGCATTTT	CAGGTVHNQPQHF
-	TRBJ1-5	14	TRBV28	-	TGTGCCAGCAGTTTGTCAGGGAACCATCAGCCCCAGCATTTT	CASSLSGNHQPQHF
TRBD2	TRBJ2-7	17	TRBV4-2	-	TGTGCCAGCAGCCAAGCTAGCGGGGGCTCCTTGACCTACGAGCAGTACTTC	CASSQASGGSLTYEQYF
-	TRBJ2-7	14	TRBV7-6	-	TGTGCCAGCAGCTTATCGGTCGGGAATTACGAGCAGTACTTC	CASSLSVGNYEQYF
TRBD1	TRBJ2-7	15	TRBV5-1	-	TGCGCCAGCAGCATAGGACAGGGGGTTACCTACGAGCAGTACTTC	CASSIGQGVTYEQYF
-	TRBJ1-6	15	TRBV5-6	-	TGTGCCAGCAGCTTGGCAGGGCAGGTTAATCCACCCCTCCACTTT	CASSLAGQVNPPLHF
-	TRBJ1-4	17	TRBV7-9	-	TGTGCCAGCAGCTTAGGGGTCGCGGGGCAAACTAATGAAAAACTGTTTTTT	CASSLGVAGQTNEKLFF
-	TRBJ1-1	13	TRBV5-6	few	TGTGCCAGCAGCTTGGTTTCGAGAGATGAAGCTTTCTTT	CASSLVSRDEAFF
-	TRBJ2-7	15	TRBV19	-	TGTGCCAGTAGTATAGTGCCAGGGGAGAGCTACGAGCAGTACTTC	CASSIVPGESYEQYF
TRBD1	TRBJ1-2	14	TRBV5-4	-	TGTGCCGTTCGTGGGACAGCTACTAACTATGGCTACACCTTC	CAVRGTATNYGYTF
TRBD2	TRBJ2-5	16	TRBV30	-	TGTGCCTGGAGTCCGCTAGCGGGGGGGAGCCAAGAGACCCAGTACTTC	CAWSPLAGGSQETQYF
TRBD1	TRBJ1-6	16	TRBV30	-	TGTGCCTGGAGTGTACGTCCAGGGGGCAGGAATTCACCCCTCCACTTT	CAWSVRPGGRNSPLHF
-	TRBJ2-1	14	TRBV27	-	TGTGCCAGCAGTTTTGACGGGGTGGGTAATGAGCAGTTCTTC	CASSFDGVGNEQFF
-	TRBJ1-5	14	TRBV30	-	TGTGCCTGGAGTGACAGGGCACGCAATCAGCCCCAGCATTTT	CAWSDRARNQPQHF
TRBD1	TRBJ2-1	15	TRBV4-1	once	TGCGCCAGCAGACTCGACAGGGGATCCTACAATGAGCAGTTCTTC	CASRLDRGSYNEQFF
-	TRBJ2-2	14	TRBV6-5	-	TGTGCCAGCACCCAGGGAAGCTACACCGGGGAGCTGTTTTTT	CASTQGSYTGELFF
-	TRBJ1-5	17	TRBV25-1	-	TGTGCCAGCAGTGACCCGGGACACCCTGGGGGCAATCAGCCCCAGCATTTT	CASSDPGHPGGNQPQHF
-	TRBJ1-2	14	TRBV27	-	TGTGCCAGCAGTTTATCCACAGAGGGCTATGGCTACACCTTC	CASSLSTEGYGYTF
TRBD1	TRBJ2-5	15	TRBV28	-	TGTGCCAGCAGCCCTAACAGGGGTCGGTTGGAGACCCAGTACTTC	CASSPNRGRLETQYF
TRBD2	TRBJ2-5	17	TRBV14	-	TGTGCCAGCAGCGGACTAGCGGGAGGGCCCTCTGGGGAGACCCAGTACTTC	CASSGLAGGPSGETQYF
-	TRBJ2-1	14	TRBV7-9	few	TGTGCCAGCAGCTTAGCGGTTGAGGCTCCTCCCAATGTCTTC	CASSLAVEAPPNVF
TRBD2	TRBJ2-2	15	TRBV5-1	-	TGCGCCAGCAGCCCTAGCGGGAGGGCGCCCGGGGAGCTGTTTTTT	CASSPSGRAPGELFF
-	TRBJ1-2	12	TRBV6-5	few	TGTGCCGCCCTGGGGGGGAACTATGGCTACACCTTC	CAALGGNYGYTF
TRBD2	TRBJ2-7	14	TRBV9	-	TGTGCCAGCAGCTCCGGGACTAGAAGGTACGAGCAGTACTTC	CASSSGTRRYEQYF
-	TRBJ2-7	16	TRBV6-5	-	TGTGCCAGCAGTTACGGAGGGGCCGTCGCCACCTACGAGCAGTACTTC	CASSYGGAVATYEQYF
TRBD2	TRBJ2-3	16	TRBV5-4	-	TGTGCCAGCAGCTTGGACGCCGGACTAGGTGGAGATACGCAGTATTTT	CASSLDAGLGGDTQYF
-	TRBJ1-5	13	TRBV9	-	TGTGCCAGCAGCGTAGCTACAGATCAGCCCCAGCATTTT	CASSVATDQPQHF
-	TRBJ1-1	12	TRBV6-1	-	TGTGCCAGCGGGGAGAGGCAGTGTGAAGCTTTCTTT	CASGERQCEAFF